The entry that follows covers one T cell receptor (beta chain) sequence. Trimming removed 6 bases from V and 7 bases from J; junction bases left unmatched: 12. Germline CDR1 reads MNHEY; CDR2 reads SVGAGI. The CDR3 consists of 15 residues. The data were taken from a study of cytomegalovirus exposure and HLA in healthy donors. The PCR ran on 60 Vbeta and 13 Jbeta primers. Clones were sequenced by immunoSEQ multiplex PCR, and TCRdb holds only the in-frame ones, with some missing. The sample includes roughly 120,000 clones, under 85% of them seen just once. This receptor was identified in a man between 18 and 35 years old in good health and CMV-seropositive. The chain uses TRBV6-5 and TRBJ2-1, with 7 bases identical to TRBD2. Sequenced input: PBMCs. CDR3 loop: CASRRSGGERNEQFF. CDR3 DNA: TGTGCCAGCAGGCGATCGGGGGGTGAGCGAAATGAGCAGTTCTTC.